The 28 T cell receptor beta chains reported below all come from one sample, sequenced in a study of shared clonotypes between healthy human individuals. Using immunoSEQ multiplex PCR, the repertoire was profiled, and TCRdb retains in-frame clones only, with some absent. The table includes fewer than 1.6 million clones, 98% to 99% detected once. Sequenced input: naive CD4+ T cells sorted from blood. Subset noted: CD45RA+ positively selected. All receptors come from a man aged 25-40 years in good health.

The rearrangement uses TRBV7-9 and TRBJ2-3; unclear D gene. Trimming removed 1 base from V and 7 bases from J, with 15 bases in between. The CDR3 has 15 amino acids. The germline V gene has CDR1 SEHNR and CDR2 FQNEAQ (reference sequence). The CDR3 here is CASSLVGSEPNTQYF. In DNA form, the CDR3 reads TGTGCCAGCAGCTTAGTAGGATCAGAGCCAAATACGCAGTATTTT.

This chain links TRBV9 with TRBJ1-3; 7 nucleotides align to TRBD1. CDR1 is SGDLS, CDR2 YYNGEE, per germline. Trimming took 4 bases from V and 4 from J; bases not matched to a gene: 8. CDR3 length: 15 residues. For the CDR3, the DNA is TGTGCCAGCAGCATCGGGACAGCAGAGGGAAACACCATATATTTT. Translation: CASSIGTAEGNTIYF. Supplemented by reference TRBV9 and TRBJ1-3, the full variable domain reads DSGVTQTPKHLITATGQRVTLRCSPRSGDLSVYWYQQSLDQGLQFLIQYYNGEERAKGNILERFSAQQFPDLHSELNLSSLELGDSALYFCASSIGTAEGNTIYFGEGSWLTVV.

This clone appeared once. The chain carries TRBV7-9 and TRBJ1-5, with TRBD1 identical over 9 bases. V lost 5 bases and J lost 0; bases outside the gene matches: 8. The CDR3 spans 17 residues. Germline V gene data show CDR1 as SEHNR and CDR2 as FQNEAQ (reference sequence). The CDR3 is CASSLWTGDLSNQPQHF. In nucleotides, the CDR3 is TGTGCCAGCAGCCTCTGGACAGGGGACCTTAGCAATCAGCCCCAGCATTTT.

Of note for this clone: This sample also contains other DNA sequences that code for the same CDR3. The rearrangement joins TRBV2 to TRBJ2-7; D unclear. With 1 base removed from V and 2 bases from J, the gap between germline ends came to 3 bases. This CDR3 contains 12 residues. Germline V gene data show CDR1 as SNHLY and CDR2 as FYNNEI. CDR3 bases: TGTGCCAGCAGTGAAGGACCCTACGAGCAGTACTTC. This gives the protein CASSEGPYEQYF.

The rearrangement uses TRBV28 and TRBJ2-7; TRBD1 matches 8 bases. Germline V lookup: CDR1 MDHEN, CDR2 SYDVKM. The CDR3 extends over 14 amino acids. The J segment lost 8 bases and the V segment lost 6 bases, leaving 12 bases of the junction unmatched. In DNA, the CDR3 is TGTGCCAGCAGAACTCCAGGACAGGGCGCCCAGCAGTACTTC. This encodes CASRTPGQGAQQYF.

The chain joins TRBV5-4 to TRBJ2-5; D remains ambiguous. The V end lost 3 bases, the J end lost 2 bases, and 11 bases lay between the germline ends. This CDR3 comprises 14 residues. Germline V lookup: CDR1 SGHNT, CDR2 YYREEE (reference sequence). DNA for the CDR3: TGTGCCAGCAGCTGGCCCGACGATCAAGAGACCCAGTACTTC. It specifies CASSWPDDQETQYF. The full variable domain, its missing parts supplied by reference TRBV5-4 and TRBJ2-5, is ETGVTQSPTHLIKTRGQQVTLRCSSQSGHNTVSWYQQALGQGPQFIFQYYREEENGRGNFPPRFSGLQFPNYSSELNVNALELDDSALYLCASSWPDDQETQYFGPGTRLLVL.

This sequence joins TRBV7-8 and TRBJ2-7, with D tentatively TRBD1 (5 bases). The CDR3 consists of 15 residues. V was shortened by 4 bases and J by 1 base, with 14 bases between the two germline ends. From germline, CDR1 is SGHVS and CDR2 FQNEAQ. CDR3 sequence reads: CASSSKTRVSYEQYF. CDR3 nucleotides: TGTGCCAGCAGCTCCAAGACCAGGGTTTCCTACGAGCAGTACTTC.

This chain joins TRBV7-8 and TRBJ1-5; D gene unclear. The CDR3 sequence is 14 residues long. Trimming took 0 bases from V and 3 from J, leaving 6 bases between them. In germline, CDR1 is SGHVS, CDR2 FQNEAQ. The CDR3 region has the DNA TGTGCCAGCAGCTTAGCGCTGGTCAATCAGCCCCAGCATTTT. The encoded protein is CASSLALVNQPQHF.

V usage is TRBV5-6 and J usage is TRBJ2-1, with 10 bases fitting TRBD2. V was clipped by 3 bases and J by 6 bases; unmatched bases: 9. This CDR3 is 16 amino acids long. Germline V lookup: CDR1 SGHDT, CDR2 YYEEEE. The CDR3 region has the DNA TGTGCCAGCAGCTCGCGGCTGGGACTAGCGCTCAATGAGCAGTTCTTC. Amino acid sequence: CASSSRLGLALNEQFF.

The rearrangement links TRBV7-9 to TRBJ1-1, with D maybe TRBD1 (5 bases). Trimming took 2 bases from V and 4 from J, leaving 26 bases between them. The CDR3 spans 19 residues. Germline CDR1 and CDR2: SEHNR and FQNEAQ (reference sequence). The CDR3: CASSLLTAGPGDRITEAFF. Written as DNA, the CDR3 is TGTGCCAGCAGCTTACTGACCGCGGGACCTGGAGACCGAATCACTGAAGCTTTCTTT.

The V call is TRBV28, the J call TRBJ2-7; D call uncertain. This CDR3 region has 15 residues. From germline, CDR1 is MDHEN and CDR2 SYDVKM. Trimming stripped 2 bases from V and 3 bases from J, with 14 bases between. The CDR3 DNA follows: TGTGCCAGCAGTTTAAAGCGATCGGAGCGCTACGAGCAGTACTTC. Amino acid sequence: CASSLKRSERYEQYF. Complete variable domain (other parts from reference TRBV28 and TRBJ2-7): DVKVTQSSRYLVKRTGEKVFLECVQDMDHENMFWYRQDPGLGLRLIYFSYDVKMKEKGDIPEGYSVSREKKERFSLILESASTNQTSMYLCASSLKRSERYEQYFGPGTRLTVT.

This clone was observed once. The chain combines TRBV11-2 with TRBJ1-1; TRBD1 is a possible D gene (6 bases). The germline gives CDR1 SGHAT, CDR2 FQNNGV. The CDR3 runs 17 residues. V lost 5 bases and J 5 bases, leaving 24 bases between the germline ends. In DNA form, the CDR3 reads TGTGCCAGCAGCCCCGGGGGCTTGGGGGGAGGTATAACTGAAGCTTTCTTT. The encoded protein is CASSPGGLGGGITEAFF.

The V and J genes are TRBV5-6 and TRBJ2-1; D is ambiguous. The germline CDR1 and CDR2 sequences are SGHDT and YYEEEE. V was pared by 0 bases and J by 3 bases, with 10 bases between. CDR3 size: 15 residues. The CDR3 nucleotides read TGTGCCAGCAGCTTGGCAGCAGCTATCTACAATGAGCAGTTCTTC. Translating gives CASSLAAAIYNEQFF. Full variable domain (outside the CDR3, taken from reference TRBV5-6 and TRBJ2-1): DAGVTQSPTHLIKTRGQQVTLRCSPKSGHDTVSWYQQALGQGPQFIFQYYEEEERQRGNFPDRFSGHQFPNYSSELNVNALLLGDSALYLCASSLAAAIYNEQFFGPGTRLTVL.

This clone showed up just once. The CDR3 DNA reads TGTGCCAGCAGTTTGATCAGTAATCAGCCCCAGCATTTT. This encodes CASSLISNQPQHF. J is TRBJ1-5 and V is TRBV6-6; D is undetermined. V lost 4 bases and J lost 4, with 8 bases in between. Per germline, CDR1 MNHNY and CDR2 SVGAGI (reference sequence). This CDR3 has 13 amino acids.

The gene calls are TRBV10-3 and TRBJ2-7, with TRBD1 matching 8 bases. Germline V gene data show CDR1 as ENHRY and CDR2 as SYGVKD. Trimming took 4 bases from V and 3 from J; bases not matched to a gene: 5. The CDR3 extends over 14 amino acids. CDR3 in amino acids: CAISARQGSYEQYF. For the CDR3, the DNA is TGTGCCATCAGTGCCCGACAGGGGAGCTACGAGCAGTACTTC.

This chain links TRBV19 with TRBJ2-7; perhaps TRBD2 as D (5 bases). Trimming took 2 bases from V and 0 from J, leaving 8 bases between them. Germline loops: CDR1 LNHDA, CDR2 SQIVND (reference sequence). The CDR3 length is 14 residues. In nucleotides, the CDR3 is TGTGCCAGTAGTATACGCGGGCTCTCCTACGAGCAGTACTTC. Protein: CASSIRGLSYEQYF.

V is TRBV7-8 and J is TRBJ2-7; a possible D gene is TRBD1 (6 bases). The CDR3 spans 14 residues. Germline V gene data show CDR1 as SGHVS and CDR2 as FQNEAQ. V gave up 5 bases and J gave up 3 bases, with 14 bases separating them. DNA of the CDR3: TGTGCCAGCAGCATGACAGGAGGCGGCTACGAGCAGTACTTC. Translating it yields CASSMTGGGYEQYF.

The rearrangement links TRBV19 to TRBJ2-5; TRBD1 matches 8 bases. J lost 6 bases, V lost 11 bases, and 11 bases had no gene match. The CDR3 spans 13 residues. Germline V CDR1 and CDR2: LNHDA, SQIVND (reference sequence). CDR3 sequence reads: CAASQGVGKTQYF. The DNA of the CDR3 is TGTGCCGCCTCACAGGGGGTGGGGAAGACCCAGTACTTC.

This clone has only one observation. The V gene is TRBV15, the J gene TRBJ2-3, with D hard to call. The CDR3 consists of 16 residues. Trimming shortened V by 5 bases and J by 4 bases, and 19 bases separated the two germline ends. CDR1 and CDR2 (germline): LNHNV, YYDKDF (reference sequence). The CDR3 spells CATSARTVGGSDTQYF. CDR3 nucleotides: TGTGCCACCAGCGCTAGAACGGTTGGTGGGTCAGATACGCAGTATTTT.

This chain connects TRBV7-6 to TRBJ2-7; D gene unclear. Trimming shortened V by 5 bases and J by 0 bases, and 14 bases separated the two germline ends. CDR3 length: 15 residues. Germline V gives CDR1 SGHVS, CDR2 FNYEAQ. CDR3 nucleotide sequence: TGTGCCAGCAGCCACGAGTGGTCTAGCTCCTACGAGCAGTACTTC. Its translation is CASSHEWSSSYEQYF.

The rearrangement links TRBV10-3 to TRBJ2-1; 10 bases map to TRBD1. This CDR3 is 16 amino acids long. V shed 2 bases, J shed 10 bases, and the junction held 11 bases outside the gene matches. CDR1 and CDR2 (germline): ENHRY, SYGVKD. The CDR3 nucleotides read TGTGCCATCAGTGAGAAAGGAGACAGGGGGCTTGGGGAGCAGTTCTTC. Amino acids: CAISEKGDRGLGEQFF.

In this sample, this clone turned up once. The rearrangement uses TRBV9 and TRBJ2-5; perhaps TRBD1 as D (6 bases). CDR3 length: 15 amino acids. The V end lost 2 bases, the J end lost 4 bases, and 15 bases lay between the germline ends. CDR1 and CDR2 (germline): SGDLS, YYNGEE. The CDR3 is CASSVGPRGRETQYF. CDR3 sequence (DNA): TGTGCCAGCAGCGTCGGGCCGAGGGGGAGAGAGACCCAGTACTTC. Drawing the rest from reference TRBV9 and TRBJ2-5, the complete variable domain is DSGVTQTPKHLITATGQRVTLRCSPRSGDLSVYWYQQSLDQGLQFLIQYYNGEERAKGNILERFSAQQFPDLHSELNLSSLELGDSALYFCASSVGPRGRETQYFGPGTRLLVL.

The rearrangement links TRBV19 to TRBJ2-7, with TRBD2 matching 9 bases. CDR1 and CDR2 from the germline V gene are LNHDA and SQIVND (reference sequence). Trimming cost V 5 bases and J 3 bases; bases outside gene matches: 8. There are 15 residues in the CDR3. DNA of the CDR3: TGTGCCAGTAGTTTAGTTAGCGGGAGAAGCTACGAGCAGTACTTC. Translated, it gives CASSLVSGRSYEQYF.

Remarks on this clone: The junction departs from germline at one end; a sequencing error may be responsible. This chain connects TRBV7-7 to TRBJ1-5; perhaps TRBD1 as D (5 bases). The germline gives CDR1 SSHAT, CDR2 FNYEAQ (reference sequence). There are 13 residues in the CDR3. This chain's CDR3 is CASSLDIGQPQHF. The CDR3 bases are TGTGCTAGCAGCTTGGACATCGGGCAGCCCCAGCATTTT.

With regard to this clone: Other DNA sequences of this sample code for an identical CDR3. The J gene is TRBJ2-7, the V gene TRBV18; D gene ambiguous. Germline V gives CDR1 KGHSH, CDR2 LQKENI. V was pared by 3 bases and J by 0 bases, with 6 bases between. The CDR3 loop spans 13 amino acids. The CDR3 coding sequence is TGTGCCAGCTCACCCGGGCCCTCCTACGAGCAGTACTTC. Encoded protein: CASSPGPSYEQYF.

With respect to this clone: This sample includes further DNA sequences coding for the same CDR3. The chain uses TRBV18 and TRBJ2-1; 9 bases are a match to TRBD2. Germline CDR1 KGHSH, CDR2 LQKENI. Germline trimming cut 3 bases from V and 5 bases from J; bases unmatched to any gene: 2. The CDR3 runs 14 residues. The CDR3 loop reads CASSPLAGDNEQFF. CDR3 in DNA: TGTGCCAGCTCACCCTTAGCGGGAGACAATGAGCAGTTCTTC.

The rearrangement joins TRBV29-1 to TRBJ2-1, with TRBD2 as a possible D gene (5 bases). In germline, CDR1 is SQVTM, CDR2 ANQGSEA. The V and J ends lost 6 bases and 0 bases respectively, with 15 bases between them. The CDR3 consists of 15 residues. The DNA of the CDR3 is TGCAGCGTGCATGGACTGCCGAGCTCCTACAATGAGCAGTTCTTC. This gives the protein CSVHGLPSSYNEQFF.

The chain recombines TRBV7-9 with TRBJ1-2; D unresolved. CDR1 and CDR2 (germline): SEHNR, FQNEAQ (reference sequence). V lost 1 base and J 2 bases, leaving 8 bases between the germline ends. The CDR3 has 14 amino acids. The CDR3, as DNA: TGTGCCAGCAGCTTAGATCGGAGGAACTATGGCTACACCTTC. It yields the protein CASSLDRRNYGYTF.